This record looks at one TCR beta chain sequence and its context. This specimen belongs to a study of T-cell reconstitution after alpha-beta-depleted transplantation in children. Trimming cost V 5 bases and J 0 bases; bases outside gene matches: 10. CDR3 size: 16 residues. CDR1 is DFQATT and CDR2 is SNEGSKA in the germline V gene (reference sequence). Molecular barcoding with unique molecular identifiers was used for the TCRbeta library. TCRdb called the PCR reads again in MiXCR, with one record for every CDR3 protein. This repertoire shows a few hundred thousand distinct CDR3 sequences, about an eighth found once; its top ten account for 4% to 5.5%.

V and J are TRBV20-1 and TRBJ2-1; 7 bases line up with TRBD2. The receptor's source is a human donor who donated a stem cell graft to a child with Fanconi anemia. This specimen consisted of PBMCs, obtained from the stem cell graft. This chain's CDR3 is CSAWNPSGDSYNEQFF. The CDR3 DNA sequence: TGCAGTGCTTGGAACCCCAGCGGGGACTCCTACAATGAGCAGTTCTTC.